The present TCR beta chain was sequenced within a study of blood T cell repertoires in COVID-19. Study information: Sites across the United States, Italy and Spain contributed samples from acute and convalescent COVID-19. Sample material is recorded as cDNA or gDNA derived from T cells, B-cell-depleted T cells, or PBMCs.

Per germline, CDR1 GTSNPN and CDR2 SVGIG (reference sequence). The V and J ends lost 1 base and 2 bases respectively, with 8 bases between them. The CDR3 is 13 amino acids. Seattle's enrolled individuals joined amid active infection and were then monitored longitudinally. In the study's own analysis: Amplified reference gene primers provided the basis for estimating nucleated cell counts. The protocol was immunoSEQ multiplex PCR, while the TCRdb copy is restricted to in-frame clones and leaves out a portion. From that table come the V and J calls and clone size; the DNA was used to work out D and trimming. The sample lists fewer than 400,000 clones, about 90% seen once, with less than 3.5% in the top ten.

The TCR sequence derives from a woman younger than 45 with COVID-19, enrolled during active disease. V and J are TRBV30 and TRBJ1-1; D gene ambiguous. The sample taken for sequencing was peripheral blood. DNA of the CDR3: TGTGCCTGGAGTGGCAGATCAAACACTGAAGCTTTCTTT. As protein: CAWSGRSNTEAFF.